The T cell receptor beta chain under discussion was sequenced for a study of blood T cell repertoires in COVID-19. Overall study context: Italy, Spain and the United States were the sources of the convalescent and acute COVID-19 samples. The cDNA or gDNA used as material had been derived from T cells, B-cell-depleted T cells, or PBMCs.

Germline trimming cut 6 bases from V and 6 bases from J; bases unmatched to any gene: 7. This CDR3 region has 14 residues. Germline CDR1 reads MNHEY; CDR2 reads SVGAGI. As processed by the authors: Amplification with reference gene primers provided the estimates of nucleated cell counts. The assay was immunoSEQ multiplex PCR, and TCRdb's table has in-frame clones only and misses some. That table is the source of V, J and clone size, and D and trimming were worked out from the DNA. The table records approximately 100,000 clones, about 80% of them present only once. The source of this sequence is a man in his 60s with acute or convalescent COVID-19. The chain is built from TRBV6-5 and TRBJ2-2, with TRBD1 matching 7 bases. Sequenced material: peripheral blood. In DNA, the CDR3 is TGTGCCAGCAGCCCCGGACAGGTCGCCGGGGAGCTGTTTTTT. Residues: CASSPGQVAGELFF.